Below are 29 T cell receptor beta chains sequenced from a single sample in a study of tumor-infiltrating lymphocytes in primary liver carcinoma (dated 2017 in TCRdb). Total RNA and DNA were co-extracted without cell sorting from approximately 22-30 mg of bulk tissue using the AllPrep DNA/RNA mini kit. The sequencing machine was an Illumina HiSeq 2500. A constant-region primer and ProtoScript II reverse transcriptase were used to reverse-transcribe TCRbeta-specific cDNA from 500 ng total RNA. Three nested multiplex PCR rounds, following a slightly modified ARM-PCR procedure, were used to build the TCRbeta libraries. The first two PCR rounds used multiplex TRBV1-TRBV30 forward primers with a Cbeta reverse primer, each for about 10 cycles. The raw public reads went through TCRdb reprocessing: fastp at Q25, MiXCR clone calling, in-frame beta chains kept. Every distinct CDR3 protein forms one entry, paired with its most common genes and DNA. The sample records approximately 64,000 distinct CDR3 sequences, 71% of which are singletons. Of the sample, around two fifths falls within the top ten clones.

Sequenced: liver tumor tissue from sampling region 4. Explained via the paper, the cell subset or site label denotes: tumor region T4, right-lateral pole. The receptor set was obtained from a man aged 40-49 years with primary liver carcinoma and hepatitis B virus infection.

To note about this clonotype: Relative to the germline gene, one junction end is altered; a read error may explain this. This chain connects TRBV5-5 to TRBJ1-1; 9 positions agree with TRBD1. Germline V gives CDR1 SGHKS, CDR2 YYEKEE (reference sequence). The CDR3 loop spans 16 amino acids. The CDR3 sequence is CASNLAAGTGRAEAFF. The CDR3 coding sequence is TGTGCCAGCAACTTGGCCGCAGGGACAGGGAGGGCTGAAGCTTTCTTT.

The chain combines TRBV14 with TRBJ2-1; 7 bases fit TRBD2. Per the germline V gene, CDR1 is SGHDN and CDR2 is FVKESK. The CDR3 loop spans 13 amino acids. The J segment lost 10 bases and the V segment lost 4 bases, leaving 7 bases of the junction unmatched. CDR3 DNA sequence: TGTGCCAGCAGCCCCCGGGGGGTCGGGGAGCAGTTCTTC. Translating it yields CASSPRGVGEQFF.

As concerns this clonotype: A much larger clone is a single base away; this may be a read error. The DNA is omitted, as the CDR3 cannot be located on it reliably, and the CDR3 follows TCRdb's listing. The chain employs TRBV9 and TRBJ2-3; the D call TRBD1 from the table was never checked on the DNA. From its first to its last residue, the CDR3 has 14 amino acids. The germline V gene has CDR1 SGDLS and CDR2 YYNGEE. Here the CDR3 reads CASSVALGADTKYF.

A note on this clonotype: A read error may be the cause here, since a much bigger clone is one base away. The genes are TRBV6-5 and TRBJ2-7; 8 bases align to TRBD2. This CDR3 spans 14 amino acids. The germline CDR1 and CDR2 sequences are MNHEY and SVGAGI. CDR3 bases: TGTACCAGCAGTCCGGGACTAGGATTGAACGAGCAGTACTTC. Translating it yields CTSSPGLGLNEQYF.

The table lists this clonotype with a few counts. The genes are TRBV7-8 and TRBJ2-7; D unclear. CDR3 length equals 18 residues. Per the germline V gene, CDR1 is SGHVS and CDR2 is FQNEAQ. V was shortened by 1 base and J by 2 bases, with 21 bases between the two germline ends. CDR3 loop: CASSLGIGSGPTAYEQYF. CDR3 in DNA: TGTGCCAGCAGCTTAGGGATTGGCTCTGGACCGACTGCCTACGAGCAGTACTTC. Looking up the rest from reference TRBV7-8 and TRBJ2-7 gives the full variable domain: GAGVSQSPRYKVAKRGQDVALRCDPISGHVSLFWYQQALGQGPEFLTYFQNEAQLDKSGLPSDRFFAERPEGSVSTLKIQRTQQEDSAVYLCASSLGIGSGPTAYEQYFGPGTRLTVT.

This clonotype was observed a handful of times. V gene TRBV5-5 combines with J gene TRBJ2-3; 11 nucleotides agree with TRBD1. CDR3 size: 15 residues. Germline loops: CDR1 SGHKS, CDR2 YYEKEE (reference sequence). Unmatched junction bases numbered 4, after V lost 3 bases and J lost 4 bases. In DNA form, the CDR3 reads TGTGCCAGCAGCTGGGACAGGGGGAGTTCAGATACGCAGTATTTT. It translates to CASSWDRGSSDTQYF.

Comments on this clonotype: This may be a read error, as it is one base from a much larger clone. The rearrangement joins TRBV21-1 to TRBJ2-7. TRBV21-1 is classified as a pseudogene. CDR3 length: 13 amino acids. DNA of the CDR3: TGTGCCAGCAGCAACCCTTCGGGGTACGAGCAGTACTTC. This gives the protein CASSNPSGYEQYF.

Turning to this clonotype: Because the CDR3 is missing its conserved closing phenylalanine or tryptophan, this is likely a read error. J is TRBJ2-3 and V is TRBV4-1; 9 bases are shared with TRBD2. Germline V lookup: CDR1 MGHRA, CDR2 YSYEKL. This CDR3 contains 16 residues. CDR3 in amino acids: CASSQLAGAGTVTQYS. In nucleotides, the CDR3 is TGCGCCAGCAGCCAATTAGCGGGAGCGGGCACAGTTACGCAGTATTCT.

Of note for this clonotype: The junction differs from germline at one of its ends, possibly a read error. The chain recombines TRBV6-1 with TRBJ1-1, with 7 positions matching TRBD1. The germline gives CDR1 MNHNS, CDR2 SASEGT. CDR3 length equals 15 residues. CDR3 coding DNA: TGTGTCAGCAATGGAGACCAGGGGGTAGACACTGAAGCTTTCTTT. It codes for CVSNGDQGVDTEAFF.

The chain carries TRBV4-2 and TRBJ2-2; no reliable D call. Germline CDR1 is LGHNA and CDR2 is YNFKEQ. CDR3 length equals 15 residues. The V end was cut by 1 base, the J end by 3 bases, with 9 bases between. In DNA form, the CDR3 reads TGTGCCAGCAGCCAAGCGATAGAGGACACCGGGGAGCTGTTTTTT. It yields the protein CASSQAIEDTGELFF.

With regard to this clonotype: The junction differs from germline at one of its ends, possibly a read error. This chain links TRBV11-2 with TRBJ2-3; the match to TRBD1 covers 7 bases. The CDR3 runs 16 residues. From germline, CDR1 is SGHAT and CDR2 FQNNGV. As DNA, the CDR3 is TGTGCTAGCAGCTTAGCAAGGGACAGTCCCATAGATACGCAGTATTTT. Its protein is CASSLARDSPIDTQYF.

On this clonotype itself: A much larger clone sits a single nucleotide away, making a read error possible. The rearrangement links TRBV28 to TRBJ2-5, with D uncertain. Germline lookup yields CDR1 MDHEN and CDR2 SYDVKM. This CDR3 has 15 amino acids. Deletions cut 5 bases from V and 2 bases from J, with 15 bases between. Written as DNA, the CDR3 is TGTGCCAGCAGTCCTAACGTGGAACAGCAAGAGACCCAGTACTTC. This encodes CASSPNVEQQETQYF.

The chain has TRBV4-3 and TRBJ2-7; 12 nucleotides line up with TRBD2. J gave up 5 bases and V 10 bases, and 12 bases lay outside the gene matches. This CDR3 is built from 15 residues. Germline V CDR1 and CDR2: LGHNA, YSLEER. The CDR3 loop reads CAISQELAGGHEQYF. The CDR3 DNA follows: TGCGCCATTAGCCAGGAGCTAGCGGGAGGGCACGAGCAGTACTTC.

A note on this clonotype: The germline gene is not matched at one end of the junction; a read error may be the cause. This sequence joins TRBV4-1 and TRBJ2-2; D possibly matches TRBD1 or TRBD2 (5 bases each). From germline, CDR1 is MGHRA and CDR2 YSYEKL. This CDR3 is 17 amino acids long. The CDR3 reads CASSLPRTWANTGELIF. CDR3 nucleotides: TGCGCCAGCAGCCTACCCCGGACATGGGCGAACACCGGGGAGCTGATTTTT.

This clonotype has only a few counts. This chain joins TRBV5-4 and TRBJ2-7; D is perhaps TRBD2 (6 bases). This CDR3 is 14 amino acids long. The V end lost 4 bases, the J end lost 2 bases, and 13 bases lay between the germline ends. Germline values: CDR1 SGHNT, CDR2 YYREEE (reference sequence). CDR3 loop: CASSTRDFPYEQYF. The CDR3 coding sequence is TGTGCCAGCAGCACAAGGGACTTCCCCTACGAGCAGTACTTC.

With regard to this clonotype: A much larger clone is a single base away; this may be a read error. The chain recombines TRBV13 with TRBJ2-5; weak D call: TRBD2 (5 bases). The CDR3 runs to 15 residues. The germline V gene has CDR1 PRHDT and CDR2 FYEKMQ (reference sequence). Trimming shortened V by 5 bases and J by 4 bases, and 17 bases separated the two germline ends. The CDR3 coding sequence is TGTGCCAGCAGCCCCCGGCCCCGGACTCCAGAGACCCAGTACTTC. Its translation is CASSPRPRTPETQYF.

The rearrangement uses TRBV29-1 and TRBJ1-2; D gene unclear. CDR1 is SQVTM and CDR2 is ANQGSEA in the germline V gene. Trimming cost V 6 bases and J 4 bases, with 15 bases left between them. This CDR3 spans 13 amino acids. The CDR3 bases are TGCAGCGTCCGATCAGGAGACGCCTATGGCTACACCTTC. This gives the protein CSVRSGDAYGYTF.

The table lists this clonotype with a count of one. V and J are TRBV6-1 and TRBJ2-2, with D tentatively TRBD2 (6 bases). The germline V and J ends were trimmed by 4 bases and 5 bases, with 17 bases remaining between them. This CDR3 spans 16 amino acids. Germline V gene data show CDR1 as MNHNS and CDR2 as SASEGT. The CDR3 DNA follows: TGTGCCAGCAGTGGTCCGGGACTTTCGGGGACCGGGGAGCTGTTTTTT. This gives the protein CASSGPGLSGTGELFF.

The genes are TRBV6-1 and TRBJ2-6; 7 nucleotides line up with TRBD1. The CDR3 is 18 residues long. After removal of 6 bases from V and 0 bases from J, the junction contained 11 bases not matched to a gene. CDR1 MNHNS and CDR2 SASEGT come from the germline V gene. CDR3 region: CASRPLRGGFSGANVLTF. The CDR3 DNA is TGTGCCAGCAGACCTCTTAGAGGGGGCTTCTCTGGGGCCAACGTCCTGACTTTC.

Turning to this clonotype: Given a much more abundant clone one base away, this may be a read error. This rearrangement joins TRBV18 to TRBJ1-2; D gene unclear. This CDR3 spans 16 amino acids. The germline V gene has CDR1 KGHSH and CDR2 LQKENI. V was clipped by 4 bases and J by 3 bases, with 18 bases between them. In DNA, the CDR3 is TGTGCCAGCTCACTTACTCCGAGAGAGAGGGACTATGGCTACACCTTC. As protein: CASSLTPRERDYGYTF. Full variable domain (rest looked up from reference TRBV18 and TRBJ1-2): NAGVMQNPRHLVRRRGQEARLRCSPMKGHSHVYWYRQLPEEGLKFMVYLQKENIIDESGMPKERFSAEFPKEGPSILRIQQVVRGDSAAYFCASSLTPRERDYGYTFGSGTRLTVV.

Remarks on this clonotype: At one of its ends the junction is not consistent with the germline gene, which may arise from a read error. The chain combines TRBV5-1 with TRBJ2-3; D is uncertain. The CDR3 has 14 residues. From germline, CDR1 is SGHRS and CDR2 YFSETQ. CDR3 nucleotides: TGCGCCAGCAGCTTGAGTATGGATCCAGATACGCAGTATTTC. Encoded protein: CASSLSMDPDTQYF.

The sample holds one count of this clonotype. This likely comes from a read error, as the CDR3 has no conserved phenylalanine or tryptophan at its end. CDR3 bases: TGTGCCAGCAGCCAAGATATAGCAGGAGCCTCCTACGAGCAGTACCTC. Protein: CASSQDIAGASYEQYL. The chain is built from TRBV4-2 and TRBJ2-7; D not certain. The CDR3 has 16 residues. Germline lookup yields CDR1 LGHNA and CDR2 YNFKEQ. V lost 0 bases and J 0 bases, leaving 12 bases between the germline ends.

The chain combines TRBV28 with TRBJ1-6, with D possibly TRBD1 on 6 matching bases. Between the trimmed V and J ends, which lost 8 bases and 2 bases, there was a span of 13 bases. Looked up from germline, CDR1 is MDHEN and CDR2 is SYDVKM. The CDR3 consists of 15 residues. The CDR3 region has the DNA TGTGCCAGCGGGACAAGGCCAGCCTATAATTCACCCCTCCACTTT. Translated, it gives CASGTRPAYNSPLHF.

This clonotype was seen more than once but under ten times. A much larger clone lies one base from this, so it may be a read error. The chain employs TRBV10-3 and TRBJ2-7; 9 bases align to TRBD1. Trimming cost V 2 bases and J 4 bases; bases outside gene matches: 9. Germline V gene sequence: CDR1 ENHRY, CDR2 SYGVKD. CDR3 size: 16 residues. The CDR3 loop is CAISEPPGQGGYEQYF. In DNA form, the CDR3 reads TGTGCCATCAGTGAGCCACCGGGACAGGGAGGGTACGAGCAGTACTTC.

Regarding this clonotype: A read error is possible here, since a much larger clone lies one base away. Given the absence of the conserved phenylalanine or tryptophan at the CDR3 end, a read error is likely. The J gene is TRBJ1-1, the V gene TRBV5-1; possible D gene TRBD1, 6 bases. The CDR3 consists of 15 residues. The germline gives CDR1 SGHRS, CDR2 YFSETQ. The CDR3 DNA is TGCGCCAGCAGCGACAGGCCGGGGTGGAACATTGAAGCTTTCTTA. It is translated as CASSDRPGWNIEAFL.

Only one count was recorded for this clonotype. This chain links TRBV6-6 with TRBJ2-1; no clear D. Trimming stripped 5 bases from V and 5 bases from J, with 16 bases between. The CDR3 contains 15 residues. Germline CDR1 is MNHNY and CDR2 is SVGAGI (reference sequence). CDR3 loop: CASSNAETANNEQFF. CDR3 sequence (DNA): TGTGCCAGCAGTAATGCCGAGACTGCTAACAATGAGCAGTTCTTC.

This clonotype was counted many times. This rearrangement joins TRBV6-5 to TRBJ2-5; 13 bases line up with TRBD2. The CDR3 has 15 amino acids. V lost 6 bases, J lost 3 bases, and 4 bases stayed unmatched. The V gene's germline CDR1 is MNHEY and CDR2 SVGAGI. The CDR3: CASSLGTSGKETQYF. In DNA form, the CDR3 reads TGTGCCAGCAGCCTCGGGACTAGCGGGAAAGAGACCCAGTACTTC.

Comments on this clonotype: A read error may produce the germline difference seen at one junction end. The chain employs TRBV10-1 and TRBJ2-3; D gene uncertain. This CDR3 contains 16 residues. Germline CDR1 is WNHNN and CDR2 is SYGVQD (reference sequence). The DNA of the CDR3 is TGCGCCAGCAGTGAGGGGAAGAGCTCTTGCACAGATGCGCAGTATTTT. Translating gives CASSEGKSSCTDAQYF.

Only one count was recorded for this clonotype. At one end, the junction sequence differs from germline, possibly due to a read error. The rearrangement links TRBV10-3 to TRBJ2-1; 7 bases are a match to TRBD2. This CDR3 contains 13 residues. CDR1 and CDR2 (germline): ENHRY, SYGVKD. The CDR3 loop reads CAMSERDDGEQFF. The DNA of the CDR3 is TGTGCCATGAGTGAGCGGGACGACGGGGAGCAGTTCTTT.